Below, one TCR beta chain is given with its context. The germline V gene encodes CDR1 SGDLS and CDR2 YYNGEE. The V and J ends lost 4 bases and 1 base, in that order; junction bases with no gene match: 4. The CDR3 totals 14 residues. Amplification used 60 Vbeta primers and 13 Jbeta primers. Generated by immunoSEQ multiplex PCR, the TCRdb table keeps only in-frame clones and is missing some. The sample has 65,000 to 85,000 clones, around 63% seen once. This record comes from a study of cytomegalovirus exposure and HLA in healthy donors. The sequencing sample was made of PBMCs. The origin of this receptor is a woman aged 25 to 39 in good health and CMV-seronegative. This chain connects TRBV9 to TRBJ1-2, with 7 positions matching TRBD1. The DNA for the CDR3 is TGTGCCAGCAGCTCAGGGACAGTTAACTATGGCTACACCTTC. It codes for CASSSGTVNYGYTF.